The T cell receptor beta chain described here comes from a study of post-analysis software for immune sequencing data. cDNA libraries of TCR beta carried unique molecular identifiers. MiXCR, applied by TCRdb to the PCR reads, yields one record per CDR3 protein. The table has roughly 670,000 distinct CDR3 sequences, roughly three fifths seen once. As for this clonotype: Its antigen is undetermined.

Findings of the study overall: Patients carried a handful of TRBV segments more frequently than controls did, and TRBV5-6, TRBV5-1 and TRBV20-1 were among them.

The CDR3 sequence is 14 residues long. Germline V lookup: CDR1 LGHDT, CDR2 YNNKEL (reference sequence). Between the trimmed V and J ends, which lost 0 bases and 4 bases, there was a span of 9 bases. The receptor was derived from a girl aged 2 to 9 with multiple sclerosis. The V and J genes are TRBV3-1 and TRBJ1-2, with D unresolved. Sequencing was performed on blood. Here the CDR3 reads CASSQDHKRYGYTF. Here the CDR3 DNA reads TGTGCCAGCAGCCAAGATCATAAACGCTATGGCTACACCTTC.